Given below is one TCR beta chain in context. The antigen is not known. The sample comes from a study of T cell responses to AZD1222 COVID-19 vaccine. The CDR3 contains 15 residues. Trimming cost V 3 bases and J 15 bases; bases outside gene matches: 13. Germline V CDR1 and CDR2: LNHDA, SQIVND (reference sequence). Sequenced by immunoSEQ multiplex PCR; TCRdb stores in-frame clones only, minus some. The sample has about 140,000 clones, 85% to 90% seen once. Study-wide results and limits: Donors in the cohort were predominantly white British and more often female, and clonal diversity was possibly underestimated.

The chain joins TRBV19 to TRBJ1-6, with 8 bases aligning to TRBD1. The clonotype comes from an adult in good health. This sample comprised peripheral blood, obtained on day 0 of AZD1222 vaccination. CDR3 DNA: TGTGCCAGTAGTATCTTCAGGGACAGGTCTCAGGTCCTCCACTTT. It yields the protein CASSIFRDRSQVLHF.